The 20 T cell receptor beta chains below come from one sample, sequenced in a study of T-cell reconstitution after alpha-beta-depleted transplantation in children. During its preparation, the TCRbeta library received unique molecular identifiers. Each CDR3 protein gets one entry after TCRdb re-called the PCR reads with MiXCR. The sample includes 250,000 to 300,000 distinct CDR3 sequences, 9.9% of them seen just once. This sample comprised PBMCs from the stem cell graft donor, obtained from the stem cell graft. The receptors here all came from a human donor who donated a stem cell graft to a child with SCID.

This clonotype occurred a few times. V is TRBV20-1 and J is TRBJ1-6; 7 nucleotides agree with TRBD1. Germline CDR1 DFQATT, CDR2 SNEGSKA (reference sequence). The CDR3 consists of 14 residues. The J segment lost 9 bases and the V segment lost 4 bases, leaving 9 bases of the junction unmatched. In DNA form, the CDR3 reads TGCAGTGCTACTCCAGGGGGAGTAGGTTCACCCCTCCACTTT. Translation: CSATPGGVGSPLHF.

V is TRBV12-3 or TRBV12-4 and J is TRBJ2-6; D is perhaps TRBD2 (5 bases). The V end lost 2 bases, the J end lost 1 base, and 15 bases lay between the germline ends. The CDR3 covers 18 residues. CDR3 bases: TGTGCCAGCAGTTTAAGTGGGCGACGGGGATCTGGGGCCAACGTCCTGACTTTC. Encoded protein: CASSLSGRRGSGANVLTF.

This clonotype appeared many times. CDR3 DNA sequence: TGCGCCAGCAGCCTACCAACAGGGTTCAGCTACGAGCAGTACTTC. This translates into CASSLPTGFSYEQYF. The chain is built from TRBV5-1 and TRBJ2-7; maybe TRBD1 (6 bases). CDR3 length equals 15 residues. Germline V lookup: CDR1 SGHRS, CDR2 YFSETQ. Trimming took off 4 bases at V and 3 bases at J, with 17 bases between the two ends.

The chain has TRBV7-9 and TRBJ2-7; D gene unclear. Germline V gene sequence: CDR1 SEHNR, CDR2 FQNEAQ (reference sequence). This CDR3 spans 14 amino acids. V shed 5 bases and J shed 2 bases, with 13 bases lying between them. The CDR3 region is CASSPVGLPYEQYF. The CDR3 region has the DNA TGTGCCAGCAGCCCCGTGGGCCTTCCCTACGAGCAGTACTTC.

This clonotype was seen many times. This sequence joins TRBV20-1 and TRBJ2-2; possible D gene TRBD1, 6 bases. The CDR3 extends over 14 amino acids. V was cut by 4 bases and J by 0 bases, with 9 bases left in between. CDR1 is DFQATT, CDR2 SNEGSKA, per germline (reference sequence). CDR3 residues: CSATRTANTGELFF. CDR3 coding DNA: TGCAGTGCTACCCGGACAGCGAACACCGGGGAGCTGTTTTTT.

DNA for the CDR3: TGCGCCAGCAGCTTGGTGGCGGGGGGCCAAGCCAAAAACATTCAGTACTTC. Protein sequence: CASSLVAGGQAKNIQYF. The chain is built from TRBV5-1 and TRBJ2-4, with 8 bases that match TRBD2. Germline V gives CDR1 SGHRS, CDR2 YFSETQ. This CDR3 is 17 amino acids long. Trimming took 0 bases from V and 0 from J; bases not matched to a gene: 5.

The chain combines TRBV5-5 with TRBJ2-5; the D call may be TRBD1 or TRBD2 (6 bases each). With 2 bases removed from V and 0 bases from J, the gap between germline ends came to 14 bases. This CDR3 is 16 amino acids long. The germline gives CDR1 SGHKS, CDR2 YYEKEE (reference sequence). CDR3 in DNA: TGTGCCAGCAGCTTCTTAGAGGGGGACTACCAAGAGACCCAGTACTTC. Translation gives CASSFLEGDYQETQYF. Complete variable domain (other parts from reference TRBV5-5 and TRBJ2-5): DAGVTQSPTHLIKTRGQQVTLRCSPISGHKSVSWYQQVLGQGPQFIFQYYEKEERGRGNFPDRFSARQFPNYSSELNVNALLLGDSALYLCASSFLEGDYQETQYFGPGTRLLVL.

This chain links TRBV7-6 with TRBJ2-1, with 9 bases aligning to TRBD1. Germline V gene lookup returns CDR1 SGHVS and CDR2 FNYEAQ. J was trimmed by 7 bases and V by 1 base; bases with no gene match: 8. CDR3 length: 16 residues. For the CDR3, the DNA is TGTGCCAGCAGCTTAGGAGCACAGGGGGCGAGGAATGAGCAGTTCTTC. Translated: CASSLGAQGARNEQFF. Full variable domain (remainder filled in from reference TRBV7-6 and TRBJ2-1): GAGVSQSPRYKVTKRGQDVALRCDPISGHVSLYWYRQALGQGPEFLTYFNYEAQQDKSGLPNDRFSAERPEGSISTLTIQRTEQRDSAMYRCASSLGAQGARNEQFFGPGTRLTVL.

The chain is built from TRBV28 and TRBJ2-1, with 8 bases identical to TRBD2. With V trimmed by 11 bases and J by 8 bases, 5 bases remained unmatched. Looked up from germline, CDR1 is MDHEN and CDR2 is SYDVKM. This CDR3 contains 11 residues. CDR3 in amino acids: CAGGRFHEQFF. The CDR3, as DNA: TGTGCCGGCGGGAGGTTTCATGAGCAGTTCTTC.

The V and J genes are TRBV7-9 and TRBJ2-1, with a tentative D call TRBD1 (5 bases). V was trimmed by 5 bases and J by 4 bases, leaving 12 bases between them. CDR3 length: 14 residues. Germline V gives CDR1 SEHNR, CDR2 FQNEAQ (reference sequence). The CDR3 protein is CASSKDTNYNEQFF. The CDR3 DNA reads TGTGCCAGCAGCAAGGACACTAATTACAATGAGCAGTTCTTC.

V and J are TRBV5-1 and TRBJ2-1; unclear D gene. The CDR3 is made up of 13 amino acids. V dropped 4 bases and J dropped 6 bases, with 11 bases sitting between them. Germline V CDR1 and CDR2: SGHRS, YFSETQ. In DNA form, the CDR3 reads TGCGCCAGCAGCCCGGCCAATATCAATGAGCAGTTCTTC. This translates into CASSPANINEQFF.

The CDR3 reads CSAEKPGAGTEAFF. The CDR3 DNA follows: TGCAGTGCCGAGAAACCCGGGGCGGGCACTGAAGCTTTCTTT. The chain recombines TRBV20-1 with TRBJ1-1; the D gene is possibly TRBD1 (5 bases). Trimming took 6 bases from V and 4 from J, leaving 18 bases between them. The CDR3 spans 14 residues. Per germline, CDR1 DFQATT and CDR2 SNEGSKA (reference sequence).

This chain links TRBV12-3 or TRBV12-4 with TRBJ2-2; D perhaps matches TRBD1 (6 bases). This CDR3 is built from 15 residues. The V and J ends lost 5 bases and 3 bases respectively, with 13 bases between them. Written as DNA, the CDR3 is TGTGCCAGCAGTCCCCCAGGGGCCCACACCGGGGAGCTGTTTTTT. Protein product: CASSPPGAHTGELFF.

The chain carries TRBV19 and TRBJ2-3, with 7 positions matching TRBD1. Trimming cost V 6 bases and J 1 base; bases outside gene matches: 4. CDR3 length equals 14 residues. CDR1 is LNHDA and CDR2 is SQIVND in the germline V gene (reference sequence). Written as DNA, the CDR3 is TGTGCCAGTAGGAAAACAGGGGGCACAGATACGCAGTATTTT. Its protein product is CASRKTGGTDTQYF.

This clonotype was found a few times. This chain uses TRBV7-6 with TRBJ2-3; the match to TRBD2 covers 10 bases. The junction had 5 bases not matched to a gene; V was cut back by 1 base and J by 4 bases. CDR3 length equals 16 residues. CDR1 is SGHVS and CDR2 is FNYEAQ in the germline V gene. The CDR3 DNA reads TGTGCCAGCAGCTTAGTGGCTAGCGGGGGCTCAGATACGCAGTATTTT. This translates into CASSLVASGGSDTQYF.

There are a few counts of this clonotype. The V call is TRBV18, the J call TRBJ2-5; D ambiguous. CDR3 length: 16 amino acids. The germline V gene encodes CDR1 KGHSH and CDR2 LQKENI. The V end lost 3 bases, the J end lost 1 base, and 15 bases lay between the germline ends. The CDR3 bases are TGTGCCAGCTCACCGAGAGCTCAGACCCTCCAAGAGACCCAGTACTTC. This gives the protein CASSPRAQTLQETQYF. Supplemented by reference TRBV18 and TRBJ2-5, the full variable domain reads NAGVMQNPRHLVRRRGQEARLRCSPMKGHSHVYWYRQLPEEGLKFMVYLQKENIIDESGMPKERFSAEFPKEGPSILRIQQVVRGDSAAYFCASSPRAQTLQETQYFGPGTRLLVL.

This clonotype was picked up a small number of times. The chain couples TRBV5-1 to TRBJ2-7, with D possibly being TRBD2 (6 bases). Trimming took 3 bases from V and 3 from J, leaving 10 bases between them. This CDR3 contains 13 residues. Germline CDR1 and CDR2: SGHRS and YFSETQ. CDR3 DNA: TGCGCCAGCAGCTCGGGACTGATCTACGAGCAGTACTTC. As protein: CASSSGLIYEQYF.

The chain is built from TRBV5-1 and TRBJ1-5; the D is unclear. Trimming stripped 0 bases from V and 0 bases from J, with 7 bases between. The CDR3 totals 15 residues. CDR1 SGHRS and CDR2 YFSETQ come from the germline V gene. The CDR3 region is CASSLGTASNQPQHF. The CDR3 nucleotides read TGCGCCAGCAGCTTGGGGACGGCTAGCAATCAGCCCCAGCATTTT.

This clonotype came up many times. This chain links TRBV20-1 with TRBJ2-1; 8 bases fit TRBD1. Germline V gene lookup returns CDR1 DFQATT and CDR2 SNEGSKA (reference sequence). The CDR3 is made up of 14 amino acids. Trimming removed 3 bases from V and 2 bases from J; junction bases left unmatched: 3. CDR3 sequence (DNA): TGCAGTGCTAGGGACAGGGACGCCTACAATGAGCAGTTCTTC. Translation: CSARDRDAYNEQFF.

Only a few counts were recorded for this clonotype. V usage is TRBV12-3 or TRBV12-4 and J usage is TRBJ2-6, with D tentatively TRBD2 (5 bases). Trimming pared 6 bases from V and 0 bases from J, leaving 15 bases between. There are 17 residues in the CDR3. CDR3 amino acids: CASRDGLINSGANVLTF. CDR3 in DNA: TGTGCCAGCAGGGATGGACTGATAAACTCTGGGGCCAACGTCCTGACTTTC.